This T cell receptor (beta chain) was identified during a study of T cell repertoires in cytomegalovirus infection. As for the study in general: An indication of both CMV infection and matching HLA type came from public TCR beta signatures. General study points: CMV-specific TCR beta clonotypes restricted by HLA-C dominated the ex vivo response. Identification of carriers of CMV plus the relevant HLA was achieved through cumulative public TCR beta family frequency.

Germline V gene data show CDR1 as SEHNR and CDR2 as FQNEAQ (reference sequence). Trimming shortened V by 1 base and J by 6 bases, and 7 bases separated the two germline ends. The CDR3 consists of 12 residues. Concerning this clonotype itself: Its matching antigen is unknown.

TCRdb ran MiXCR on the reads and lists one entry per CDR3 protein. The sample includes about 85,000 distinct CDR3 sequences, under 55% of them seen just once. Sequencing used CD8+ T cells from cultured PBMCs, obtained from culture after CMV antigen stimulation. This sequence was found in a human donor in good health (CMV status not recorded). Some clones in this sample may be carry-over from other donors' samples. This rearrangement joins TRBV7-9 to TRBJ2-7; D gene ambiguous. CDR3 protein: CASSLGSGEQYF. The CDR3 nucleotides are TGTGCCAGCAGCTTAGGTTCTGGCGAGCAGTACTTC.